The sequence of this T cell receptor (beta chain) was determined in a study of shared clonotypes between healthy human individuals (dated by TCRdb to 2018 to 2020). Study-level background: Three men and a couple of women, aged 18 to 49 years, made up the cohort. For each donor, CD4 naive and CD4 memory were each run on three plates, CD8 naive on two plates, and CD8 memory on one plate. Blood TCR repertoires of roughly 5 healthy adults were deeply sequenced to estimate repertoire size and the extent of clonotype sharing between individuals. Different laboratories and diverse techniques were used to prepare libraries and sequence TCR repertoires, to increase sequencing depth and limit assay-specific biases. Each donor's leukapheresis produced roughly between roughly 0.85 and 9 billion PBMCs. Study-wide findings and limitations: Pairwise subsampling led to the expectation that sequencing depth would affect the degree of clonotype sharing among donors. Even with the large sequencing depth, rarefaction of the sorted-subset datasets indicated that sequencing was incomplete. Clonotypes shared by all four sorted-subset donors showed higher generation probabilities than non-shared clonotypes. Sampling was limited to blood, and TCR repertoires in tissue likely differ from TCR repertoires in blood. Because the study included only a small number of donors, the genetic and exposure-history diversity represented was limited. Sharing across a handful of donors was observed for about 4.8% of naive CD4, 3.5% of naive CD8, 2% to 2.5% of memory CD4, and about 0.39% of memory CD8 clonotypes. Larger estimated clonotype richness was generally found for naive subsets than for memory subsets.

Including the terminal cysteine and phenylalanine, the CDR3 comprises 12 residues. CDR3 DNA only is kept here, 36 bases in frame from base 1. V loses 1 base of germline sequence and J loses 6 bases, and the interval between the two ends is 7 bases. In the germline V gene, CDR1 corresponds to SGHAT and CDR2 to FQNNGV. TCR CDR3 regions were amplified from genomic DNA by multiplex PCR using the deep immunoSEQ assay. Extracted genomic DNA from each cell subset was distributed evenly across all wells of several immunoSEQ 96-well plates, and each plate was treated as a replicate. Each replicate PCR for sorted subsets received around 200 ng genomic DNA, equal to about 30,000 T cell genomes. The purified libraries were quantified using a Qubit 3.0 fluorometer, sized with a Bioanalyzer 2100, and then quantified again using the KAPA Library Quantification kit. A separate single-read 150-cycle Illumina NextSeq 550 flow cell was used to sequence each immunoSEQ 96-well plate. For the original study's pipeline: Because only junctional sequences without quality scores were contained in the immunoSEQ output, filtering matching that applied to full-length reads could not be performed. Sequences were annotated with PyIR, a Python wrapper for IgBLAST v1.9, and V/J genes and CDR3 were assigned using IMGT germline references. Any read was removed if the V/J assignment was weak (E-value above 1e-6), the CDR3 was missing, or the read contained stop codons, out-of-frame junctions, or ambiguous translated residues. A V3J clonotype was defined by an identical inferred V gene, J gene, and CDR3 amino acid sequence. To compute the percentage overlap between repertoires, the number of shared unique clonotypes was divided by the size of the smaller repertoire. Repertoire richness was assessed with RTK rarefaction, the Chao1 estimator, and Recon v2.1 estimates of unobserved clonotypes. Generation probabilities were computed with OLGA for all TCRbeta clonotypes obtained by the gDNA method from a handful of donors. TCRdb provides this immuneACCESS table in a form limited to in-frame rearrangements. Some clones are lacking; in checked studies, under half of them reflect an unresolved V gene, and why the rest are absent is not known. V, J and clone size derive from that table, while D and trimming were established from the DNA sequence. Within this sample are about 2 million clones, with 85% to 95% of them counted one time only. Of the sample, 0.1% to 0.15% is held by the ten largest clones.

The donors were healthy, HIV-negative adults who had no recently reported acute infections or vaccinations. Every donor was a Caucasian adult residing in Nashville, Tennessee, USA. Magnetic negative selection was used to enrich CD4+ T cells, after which naive cells were positively selected on CD45RA and the negative fraction became the memory subset. Blood was obtained by leukapheresis, after which PBMCs were separated by Ficoll-Histopaque density gradient centrifugation and cryopreserved in liquid nitrogen vapor phase. Purity and quantity of every magnetically sorted T cell population were checked by analytical flow cytometry. Each sorted fraction had its genomic DNA isolated and then quantified by UV absorbance on a Nanodrop 2000c. In the case of this clone: This clone's antigen is unknown. No base quality information exists; no much larger clone differs at one position.

Input material: naive CD4+ T cells sorted from blood. The label giving this sample's cell subset or site can be read as: CD45RA+ positively selected. Recombination linked TRBV11-2 to TRBJ2-7, with the D gene too uncertain to name. The TCR originated in a young man in good health. The sequence in DNA is TGTGCCAGCAGCTTAGGAAGTATCGAGCAGTACTTC. The resulting protein is CASSLGSIEQYF. Where the CDR3 stops, the reference TRBV11-2 and TRBJ2-7 genes take over; the full variable domain is EAGVAQSPRYKIIEKRQSVAFWCNPISGHATLYWYQQILGQGPKLLIQFQNNGVVDDSQLPKDRFSAERLKGVDSTLKIQPAKLEDSAVYLCASSLGSIEQYFGPGTRLTVT.